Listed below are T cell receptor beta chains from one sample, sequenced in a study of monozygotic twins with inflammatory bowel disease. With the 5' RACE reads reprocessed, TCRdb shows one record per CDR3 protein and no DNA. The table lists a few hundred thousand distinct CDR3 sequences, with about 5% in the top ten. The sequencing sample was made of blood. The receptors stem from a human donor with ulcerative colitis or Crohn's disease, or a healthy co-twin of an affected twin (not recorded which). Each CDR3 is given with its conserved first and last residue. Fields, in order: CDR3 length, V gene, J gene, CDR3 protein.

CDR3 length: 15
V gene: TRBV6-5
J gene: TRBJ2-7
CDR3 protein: CASSYPSLDSYEQYF

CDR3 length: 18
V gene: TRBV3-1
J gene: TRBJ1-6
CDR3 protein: CASSSGAPGQSYNSPLHF

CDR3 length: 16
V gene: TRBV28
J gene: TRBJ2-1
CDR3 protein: CASSLTTSGGPGEQFF

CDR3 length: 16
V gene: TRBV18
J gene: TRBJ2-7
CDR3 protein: CASSPRPEQGLSEQYF

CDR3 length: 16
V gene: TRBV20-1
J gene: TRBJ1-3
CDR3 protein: CSARDSWVPSGNTIYF

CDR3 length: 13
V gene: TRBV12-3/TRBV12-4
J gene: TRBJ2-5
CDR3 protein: CASRPDRGETQYF

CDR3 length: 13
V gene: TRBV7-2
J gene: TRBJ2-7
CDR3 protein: CASSFAVGYEQYF

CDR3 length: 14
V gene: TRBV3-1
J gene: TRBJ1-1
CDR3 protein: CASSQLTGFTEAFF

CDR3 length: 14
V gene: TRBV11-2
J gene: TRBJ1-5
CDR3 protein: CASSDPSLNQPQHF

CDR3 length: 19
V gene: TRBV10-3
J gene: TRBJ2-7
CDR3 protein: CAISDGGQQKESVTYEQYF

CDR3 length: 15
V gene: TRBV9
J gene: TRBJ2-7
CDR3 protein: CASSAHPDRVYEQYF

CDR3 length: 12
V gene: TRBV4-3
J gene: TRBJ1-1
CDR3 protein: CASSQGGRFAFF

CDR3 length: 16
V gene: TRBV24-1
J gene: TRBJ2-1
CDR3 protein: CATSDAGTGAYNEQFF

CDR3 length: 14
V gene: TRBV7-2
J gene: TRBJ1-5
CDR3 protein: CASSLENSNQPQHF

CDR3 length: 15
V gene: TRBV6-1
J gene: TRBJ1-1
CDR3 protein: CASSPRDSLNTEAFF

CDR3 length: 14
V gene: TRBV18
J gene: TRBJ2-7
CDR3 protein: CASSPGTGDYEQYF

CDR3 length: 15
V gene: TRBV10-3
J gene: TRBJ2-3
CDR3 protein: CAISVFGGNTDTQYF

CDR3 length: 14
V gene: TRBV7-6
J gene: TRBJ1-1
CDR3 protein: CDSSLGGGRTEAFF

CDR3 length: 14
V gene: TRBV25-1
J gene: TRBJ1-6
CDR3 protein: CASSEMRGRSPLHF

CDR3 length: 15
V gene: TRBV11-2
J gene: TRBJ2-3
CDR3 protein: CASSLVRGNKDTQYF

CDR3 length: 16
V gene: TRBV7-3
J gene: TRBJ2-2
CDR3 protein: CASSLWFTQNTGELFF

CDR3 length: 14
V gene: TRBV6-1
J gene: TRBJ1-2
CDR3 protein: CASRNRQGNYGYTF

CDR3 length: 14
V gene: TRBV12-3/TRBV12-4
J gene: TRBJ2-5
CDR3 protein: CASSVGNQQETQYF

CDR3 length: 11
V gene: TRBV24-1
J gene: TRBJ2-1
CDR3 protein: CATSARTEQFF

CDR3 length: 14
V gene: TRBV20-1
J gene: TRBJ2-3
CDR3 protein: CSAKAQGQTDTQYF

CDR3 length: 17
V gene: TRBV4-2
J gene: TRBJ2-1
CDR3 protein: CASSQEKAGGPYNEQFF

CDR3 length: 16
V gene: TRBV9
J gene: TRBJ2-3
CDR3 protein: CASSVASGASTDTQYF

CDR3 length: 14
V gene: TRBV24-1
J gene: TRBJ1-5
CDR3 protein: CATSDSFMNQPQHF

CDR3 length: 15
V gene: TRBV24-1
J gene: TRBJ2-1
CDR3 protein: CATSDQRGGGNEQFF

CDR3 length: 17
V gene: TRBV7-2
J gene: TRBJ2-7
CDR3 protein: CASSSRPGQGMTYEQYF

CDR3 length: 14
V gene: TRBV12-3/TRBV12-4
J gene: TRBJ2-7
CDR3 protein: CASSFIGRFYEQYF

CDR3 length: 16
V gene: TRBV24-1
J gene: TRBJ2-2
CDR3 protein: CATSDRDRGRHGELFF

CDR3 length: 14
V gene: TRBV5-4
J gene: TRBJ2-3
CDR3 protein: CASSSRWPPDTQYF

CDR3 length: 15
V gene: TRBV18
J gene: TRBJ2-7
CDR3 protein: CASSPQPYPTPEQYF

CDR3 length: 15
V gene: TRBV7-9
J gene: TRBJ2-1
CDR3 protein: CASSFGTDPYNEQFF

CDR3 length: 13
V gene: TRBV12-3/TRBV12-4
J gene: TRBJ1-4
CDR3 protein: CASRDSRNEKLFF

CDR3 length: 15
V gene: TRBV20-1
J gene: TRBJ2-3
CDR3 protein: CSARAGSQSTDTQYF

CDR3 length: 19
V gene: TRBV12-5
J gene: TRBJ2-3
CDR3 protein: CASGLQTGTQKGSTDTQYF

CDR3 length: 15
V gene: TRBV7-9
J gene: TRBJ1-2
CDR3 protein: CASSFTELGGYGYTF

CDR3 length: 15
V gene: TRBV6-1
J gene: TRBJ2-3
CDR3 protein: CASSEGAGQTDTQYF